This TCR beta chain was recovered during a study of T cell changes during pregnancy in multiple sclerosis. Data came from immunoSEQ multiplex PCR; TCRdb stores just in-frame clones and leaves some out. The table records over 90,000 clones, 90% of them present only once. Looked up from germline, CDR1 is SNHLY and CDR2 is FYNNEI. CDR3 length: 14 residues. Trimming left V 8 bases short and J 5 bases short, with 18 bases between. The origin of this receptor is a female donor in good health, enrolled as a control in a pregnancy study. The rearrangement joins TRBV2 to TRBJ2-5; TRBD2 might be the D (6 bases). The sample in question was peripheral blood, obtained in the second trimester of pregnancy. CDR3 residues: CASGLGGVRETQYF. The CDR3 DNA reads as TGTGCCAGCGGCTTGGGCGGGGTTCGTGAGACCCAGTACTTC.